Below are 13 T cell receptor beta chains sequenced from a single sample in a study of shared clonotypes between healthy human individuals. Libraries were prepared by immunoSEQ multiplex PCR; TCRdb keeps only in-frame clonotypes and omits some of them. The table records some 500,000 clones, about 96% of them present only once. The sample consisted of naive CD4+ T cells sorted from blood. Subset denoted: CD45RA+ positively selected. These receptors were obtained from a woman between 25 and 40 years old in good health.

V usage is TRBV27 and J usage is TRBJ2-7; D is possibly TRBD2 (6 bases). The CDR3 loop spans 15 amino acids. V lost 0 bases, J lost 4 bases, and 13 bases lay in between. Germline CDR1 and CDR2: MNHEY and SMNVEV (reference sequence). Here the CDR3 DNA reads TGTGCCAGCAGTTTATCGGCGATAGCGGTATACGAGCAGTACTTC. The encoded protein is CASSLSAIAVYEQYF.

This chain joins TRBV18 and TRBJ1-1, with D possibly TRBD1 on 5 matching bases. CDR1 KGHSH and CDR2 LQKENI come from the germline V gene. The CDR3 totals 14 residues. V lost 5 bases and J 6 bases, leaving 16 bases between the germline ends. CDR3 region: CASSLTAGVSEAFF. The DNA of the CDR3 is TGTGCCAGCTCATTAACCGCGGGGGTCTCTGAAGCTTTCTTT.

The rearrangement joins TRBV11-2 to TRBJ2-7; D gene unclear. Germline CDR1 SGHAT, CDR2 FQNNGV. The CDR3 runs to 12 residues. V dropped 5 bases and J dropped 10 bases, with 15 bases sitting between them. This chain's CDR3 is CASSPQAVVQYF. In nucleotides, the CDR3 is TGTGCCAGCAGCCCCCAAGCTGTCGTACAGTACTTC.

This CDR3 reads CASSAGPLTDEQYF. CDR3 sequence (DNA): TGTGCCAGCAGTGCCGGCCCCCTTACTGACGAGCAGTACTTC. The chain recombines TRBV27 with TRBJ2-5; no clear D. The DNA end favors TRBJ2-7, so the J call may be wrong. The length of the CDR3 is 14 residues. Germline CDR1 reads MNHEY; CDR2 reads SMNVEV (reference sequence).

The genes are TRBV28 and TRBJ2-2; TRBD1 is a possible D gene (6 bases). Trimming pared 4 bases from V and 5 bases from J, leaving 14 bases between. The V gene's germline CDR1 is MDHEN and CDR2 SYDVKM. The CDR3 sequence is 15 residues long. CDR3 in amino acids: CASSSGQMWTGELFF. CDR3 nucleotide sequence: TGTGCCAGCAGTTCAGGACAGATGTGGACCGGGGAGCTGTTTTTT.

This chain links TRBV9 with TRBJ2-2; 7 bases are a match to TRBD1. The V segment lost 0 bases and the J segment 6 bases; nucleotides outside the gene matches: 5. Germline values: CDR1 SGDLS, CDR2 YYNGEE. CDR3 length: 15 residues. CDR3 sequence: CASSVAGTVPGELFF. CDR3 DNA sequence: TGTGCCAGCAGCGTAGCGGGGACAGTCCCCGGGGAGCTGTTTTTT.

The chain uses TRBV29-1 and TRBJ2-5; TRBD2 might be the D (5 bases). Germline CDR1 is SQVTM and CDR2 is ANQGSEA. The CDR3 runs to 13 residues. Trimming removed 6 bases at V and 4 bases at J, with 15 bases between. The CDR3 reads CSVRLALAETQYF. DNA for the CDR3: TGCAGCGTCCGCCTAGCCCTCGCAGAGACCCAGTACTTC.

The chain joins TRBV7-3 to TRBJ2-7; 9 bases are a match to TRBD2. The length of the CDR3 is 15 residues. After removal of 5 bases from V and 6 bases from J, the junction contained 11 bases not matched to a gene. Germline assignment: CDR1 SGHTA and CDR2 FQGTGA. This chain's CDR3 is CASSPGGAGGGEQYF. The CDR3 DNA reads TGTGCCAGCAGCCCCGGTGGAGCGGGAGGTGGCGAGCAGTACTTC.

V is TRBV19 and J is TRBJ2-2, with D possibly being TRBD1 (6 bases). The germline V and J ends were trimmed by 4 bases and 2 bases, with 11 bases remaining between them. CDR1 is LNHDA, CDR2 SQIVND, per germline (reference sequence). The CDR3 covers 15 residues. This CDR3 is CASSTTGINTGELFF. As DNA, the CDR3 is TGTGCCAGTAGTACAACAGGGATAAACACCGGGGAGCTGTTTTTT.

The chain links TRBV28 to TRBJ2-7; D is uncertain. Germline CDR1 is MDHEN and CDR2 is SYDVKM. The CDR3 has 16 residues. Deletions cut 8 bases from V and 2 bases from J, with 22 bases between. The CDR3 is CASGIDSNRFAYEQYF. Here the CDR3 DNA reads TGTGCCAGCGGCATCGATTCTAACCGATTCGCCTACGAGCAGTACTTC.

The V gene is TRBV4-1, the J gene TRBJ2-1, with a weak D call TRBD2 (6 bases). V was pared by 0 bases and J by 5 bases, with 17 bases between. This CDR3 region has 17 residues. The germline CDR1 and CDR2 sequences are MGHRA and YSYEKL. CDR3 sequence (DNA): TGCGCCAGCAGCCAAGAATTTCCGGGACTTGGGGACAATGAGCAGTTCTTC. Translated: CASSQEFPGLGDNEQFF.

The chain carries TRBV28 and TRBJ2-3; TRBD1 is a possible D gene (6 bases). CDR3 size: 16 residues. The germline CDR1 and CDR2 sequences are MDHEN and SYDVKM. Deletions cut 8 bases from V and 2 bases from J, with 20 bases between. In DNA, the CDR3 is TGTGCCAGCGGCGAGCTCGTGTGGGACAACACAGATACGCAGTATTTT. Its protein product is CASGELVWDNTDTQYF. The complete variable domain, with remaining parts taken from reference TRBV28 and TRBJ2-3, reads DVKVTQSSRYLVKRTGEKVFLECVQDMDHENMFWYRQDPGLGLRLIYFSYDVKMKEKGDIPEGYSVSREKKERFSLILESASTNQTSMYLCASGELVWDNTDTQYFGPGTRLTVL.

The rearrangement uses TRBV7-2 and TRBJ2-3; 9 nucleotides agree with TRBD2. Unmatched junction bases numbered 13, after V lost 5 bases and J lost 4 bases. The CDR3 is made up of 17 amino acids. Germline V gene sequence: CDR1 SGHTA, CDR2 FQGNSA. Written as DNA, the CDR3 is TGTGCCAGCAGCCTTAAATTAGCGGGAGTTGGTGCAGATACGCAGTATTTT. Amino acids: CASSLKLAGVGADTQYF.